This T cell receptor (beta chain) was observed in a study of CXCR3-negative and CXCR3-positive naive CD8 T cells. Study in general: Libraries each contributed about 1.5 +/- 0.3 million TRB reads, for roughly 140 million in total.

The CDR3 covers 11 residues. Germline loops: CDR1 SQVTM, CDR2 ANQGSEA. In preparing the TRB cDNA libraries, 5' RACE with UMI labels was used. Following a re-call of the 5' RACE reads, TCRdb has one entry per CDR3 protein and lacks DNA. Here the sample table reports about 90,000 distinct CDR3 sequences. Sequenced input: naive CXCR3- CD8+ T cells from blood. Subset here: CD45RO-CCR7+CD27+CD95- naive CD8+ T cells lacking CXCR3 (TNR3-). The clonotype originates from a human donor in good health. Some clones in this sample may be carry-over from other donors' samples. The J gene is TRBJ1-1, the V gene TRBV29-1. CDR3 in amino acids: CSVAKGTEAFF.